Listed below are T cell receptor beta chains from one sample, sequenced in a study of T-cell reconstitution after alpha-beta-depleted transplantation in children. MiXCR, run by TCRdb on the PCR reads, gives a single entry per CDR3 protein. The sample shows about 100,000 distinct CDR3 sequences, around 6.4% of them seen only once. This material consisted of PBMCs, mostly from graft donor cells, taken 360 days after TCRalphabeta/CD19-depleted stem cell transplant. The receptor set was obtained from a male patient under 10 years old who had a stem cell transplant for acute lymphoblastic leukemia, so the T cells may come from the graft donor. Both conserved end residues are part of each CDR3. The D gene is left open where the match is weak. Expanded clones are given a class, and other clones once, few, many or no size at all.

j_call clone_size v_call d_call cdr3_nt cdr3_aa
TRBJ2-4 many TRBV5-1 - TGCGCCAGCAGCTCTCGGGACACCCGAGGGAGCATTCAGTACTTC CASSSRDTRGSIQYF
TRBJ2-7 many TRBV28 - TGTGCCAGCAGTTTCGGAGCGGACTATACCTACGAGCAGTACTTC CASSFGADYTYEQYF
TRBJ1-5 many TRBV27 - TGTGCCAGCAGTTTGCGTAACCGCAATCAGCCCCAGCATTTT CASSLRNRNQPQHF
TRBJ1-5 many TRBV7-2 - TGTGCCAGCAGCTTAGGGACTCAGCCCCAGCATTTT CASSLGTQPQHF
TRBJ2-1 few TRBV7-9 TRBD1 TGTGCCAGCAGCCCCCCAACCACAGGGGATGTTAACAATGAGCAGTTCTTC CASSPPTTGDVNNEQFF
TRBJ2-7 - TRBV7-6 - TGTGCCAGCAGCTCCCTGACAGGCTCCTACGAGCAGTACTTC CASSSLTGSYEQYF
TRBJ1-5 - TRBV19 - TGTGCCAGTAGTACCGGAATTAATCAGCCCCAGCATTTT CASSTGINQPQHF
TRBJ2-1 many TRBV12-3/TRBV12-4 - TGTGCCAGCAGTTTACATCACTACGAGCAGTTCTTC CASSLHHYEQFF
TRBJ2-1 many TRBV4-3 - TGCGCCAGCAGCCAAGGTCCCCCGGGGAATGAGCAGTTCTTC CASSQGPPGNEQFF
TRBJ1-1 many TRBV6-1 TRBD1 TGTGCCAGCGGGTCGACAGGGAGGGGCACTGAAGCTTTCTTT CASGSTGRGTEAFF
TRBJ2-6 few TRBV9 TRBD2 TGTGCCAGCAGCGTAGACGGCAGACTAGCGGGAGTTGATGGGGCCAACGTCCTGACTTTC CASSVDGRLAGVDGANVLTF
TRBJ1-4 - TRBV7-9 - TGTGCCAGCAGCCCTTCCAGAGAAAAACTGTTTTTT CASSPSREKLFF
TRBJ2-4 many TRBV7-2 - TGTGCCAGCAGCCCCCCCAAGGGCTCGACCAAAAACATTCAGTACTTC CASSPPKGSTKNIQYF
TRBJ2-3 - TRBV20-1 - TGCAGTGCTAGGGACGAGCGGGTTGTGGAAACAGATACGCAGTATTTT CSARDERVVETDTQYF
TRBJ2-7 - TRBV4-3 TRBD1 TGCGCCAGCAGCCAAGATGGGGGGACAGGGGGGGAGCAGTACTTC CASSQDGGTGGEQYF